This T cell receptor beta chain was identified during a study of T cells in Graves' hyperthyroidism and ophthalmopathy. V was clipped by 7 bases and J by 0 bases; unmatched bases: 5. Germline CDR1 SNHLY, CDR2 FYNNEI. The CDR3 contains 14 residues. Turning to this clonotype: Its antigen is undetermined. This may come from a read error, since a much larger clone is one base off.

Exclusion criteria comprised uncontrolled infection, other autoimmune disease, pregnancy or lactation. Clinical symptoms, serum thyroxine, TRAb, thyroid ultrasound and orbital computed tomography informed diagnoses. Overall study results and limits: Most thyroid clonotypes expanded above 0.001 appeared in blood too.

TCR beta CDR3 regions were amplified from RNA. Using the HTBI primer set, a first-round RT-PCR was run on the TCR CDR3. TCRdb independently ran MiXCR on the multiplex PCR reads; one entry per CDR3 protein. The table shows approximately 600,000 distinct CDR3 sequences, with more than 20% occurring only once. The specimen sequenced was blood. This receptor was taken from a man younger than 45 with Graves' ophthalmopathy. This chain links TRBV2 with TRBJ2-7, with 8 bases identical to TRBD2. DNA of the CDR3: TGTGCCAGCATCGGGAGCGGGAGCTCCTACGAGCAGTACTTC. It encodes CASIGSGSSYEQYF.